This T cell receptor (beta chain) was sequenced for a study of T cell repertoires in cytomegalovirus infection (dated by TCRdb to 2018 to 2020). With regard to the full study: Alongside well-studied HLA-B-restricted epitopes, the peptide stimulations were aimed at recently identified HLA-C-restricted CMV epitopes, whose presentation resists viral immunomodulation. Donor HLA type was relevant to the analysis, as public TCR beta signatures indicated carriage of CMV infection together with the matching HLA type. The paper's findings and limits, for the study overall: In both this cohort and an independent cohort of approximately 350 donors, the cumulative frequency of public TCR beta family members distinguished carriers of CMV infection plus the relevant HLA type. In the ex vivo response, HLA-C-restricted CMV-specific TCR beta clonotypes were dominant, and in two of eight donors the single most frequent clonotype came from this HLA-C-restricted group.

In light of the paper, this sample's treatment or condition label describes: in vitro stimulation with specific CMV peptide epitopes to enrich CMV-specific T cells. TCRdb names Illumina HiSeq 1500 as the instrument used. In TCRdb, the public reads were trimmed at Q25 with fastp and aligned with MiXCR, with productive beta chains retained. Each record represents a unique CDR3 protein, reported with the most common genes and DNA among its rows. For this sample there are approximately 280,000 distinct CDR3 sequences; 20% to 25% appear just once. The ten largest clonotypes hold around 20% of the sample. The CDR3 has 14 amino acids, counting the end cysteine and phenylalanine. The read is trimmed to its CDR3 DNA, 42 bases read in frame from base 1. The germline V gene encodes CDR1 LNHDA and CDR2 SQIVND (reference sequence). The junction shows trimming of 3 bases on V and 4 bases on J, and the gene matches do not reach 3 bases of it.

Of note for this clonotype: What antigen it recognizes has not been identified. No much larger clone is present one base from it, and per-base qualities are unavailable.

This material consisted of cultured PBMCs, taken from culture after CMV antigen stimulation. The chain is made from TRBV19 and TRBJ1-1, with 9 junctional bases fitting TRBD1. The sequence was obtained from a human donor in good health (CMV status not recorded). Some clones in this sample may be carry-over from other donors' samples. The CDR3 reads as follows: CASSMTGGTTEAFF. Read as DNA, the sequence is TGTGCCAGTAGTATGACAGGGGGTACCACTGAAGCTTTCTTT.